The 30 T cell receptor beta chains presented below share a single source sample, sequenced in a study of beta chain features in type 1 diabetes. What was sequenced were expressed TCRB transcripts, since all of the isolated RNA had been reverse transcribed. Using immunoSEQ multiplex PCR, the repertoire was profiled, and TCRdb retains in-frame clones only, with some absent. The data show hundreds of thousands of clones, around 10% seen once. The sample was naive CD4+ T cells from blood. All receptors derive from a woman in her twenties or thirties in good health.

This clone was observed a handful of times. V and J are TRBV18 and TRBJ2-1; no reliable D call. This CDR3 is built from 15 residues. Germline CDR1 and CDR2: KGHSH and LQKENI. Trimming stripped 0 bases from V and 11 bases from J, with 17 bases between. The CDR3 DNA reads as TGTGCCAGCTCACCACCGAATCTTTTGGCTGCACAGCAGTTCTTC. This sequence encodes CASSPPNLLAAQQFF.

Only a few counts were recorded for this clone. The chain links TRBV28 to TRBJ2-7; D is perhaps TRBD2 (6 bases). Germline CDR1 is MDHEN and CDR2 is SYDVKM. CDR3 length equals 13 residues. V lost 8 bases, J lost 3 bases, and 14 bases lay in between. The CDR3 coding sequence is TGTGCCAGCGGTCCCGGCGGGGTCTACGAGCAGTACTTC. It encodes CASGPGGVYEQYF.

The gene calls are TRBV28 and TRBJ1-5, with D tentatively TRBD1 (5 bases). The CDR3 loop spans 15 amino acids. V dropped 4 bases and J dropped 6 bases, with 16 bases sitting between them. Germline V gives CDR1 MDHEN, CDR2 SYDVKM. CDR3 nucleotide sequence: TGTGCCAGCAGTTCACCCCAGGGAGGAGGTCAGCCCCAGCATTTT. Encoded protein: CASSSPQGGGQPQHF. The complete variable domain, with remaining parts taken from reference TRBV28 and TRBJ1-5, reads DVKVTQSSRYLVKRTGEKVFLECVQDMDHENMFWYRQDPGLGLRLIYFSYDVKMKEKGDIPEGYSVSREKKERFSLILESASTNQTSMYLCASSSPQGGGQPQHFGDGTRLSIL.

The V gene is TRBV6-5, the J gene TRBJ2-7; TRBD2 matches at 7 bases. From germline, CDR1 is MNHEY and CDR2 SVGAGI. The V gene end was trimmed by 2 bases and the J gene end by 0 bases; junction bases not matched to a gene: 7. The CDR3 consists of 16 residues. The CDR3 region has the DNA TGTGCCAGCAGTTACGACCTTGGCGGGAGCTCCTACGAGCAGTACTTC. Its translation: CASSYDLGGSSYEQYF.

CDR3 in amino acids: CASSSGLSYNEQFF. The CDR3 DNA follows: TGTGCCAGCAGTTCGGGACTATCCTACAATGAGCAGTTCTTC. The chain links TRBV5-8 to TRBJ2-1, with 7 bases identical to TRBD2. Germline CDR1 SGHTS, CDR2 YDEGEE. V trimming: 5 bases; J trimming: 1 base; junction bases outside the gene matches: 3. CDR3 size: 14 residues. Filled out from reference TRBV5-8 and TRBJ2-1, the complete variable domain reads EAGVTQSPTHLIKTRGQQATLRCSPISGHTSVYWYQQALGLGLQFLLWYDEGEERNRGNFPPRFSGRQFPNYSSELNVNALELEDSALYLCASSSGLSYNEQFFGPGTRLTVL.

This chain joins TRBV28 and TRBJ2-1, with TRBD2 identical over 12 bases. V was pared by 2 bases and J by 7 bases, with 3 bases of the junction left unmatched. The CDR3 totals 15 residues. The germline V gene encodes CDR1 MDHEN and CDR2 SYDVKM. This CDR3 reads CASSLASGGGNEQFF. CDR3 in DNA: TGTGCCAGCAGTTTAGCTAGCGGGGGGGGAAATGAGCAGTTCTTC.

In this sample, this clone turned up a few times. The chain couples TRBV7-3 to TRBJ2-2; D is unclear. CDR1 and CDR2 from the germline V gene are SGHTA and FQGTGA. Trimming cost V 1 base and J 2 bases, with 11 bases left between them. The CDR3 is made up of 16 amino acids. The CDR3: CASSLIGSPNTGELFF. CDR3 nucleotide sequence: TGTGCCAGCAGCTTAATCGGTAGCCCCAACACCGGGGAGCTGTTTTTT.

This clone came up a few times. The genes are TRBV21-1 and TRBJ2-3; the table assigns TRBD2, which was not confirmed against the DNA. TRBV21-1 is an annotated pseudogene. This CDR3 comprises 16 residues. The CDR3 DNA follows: TGTGCCAGCAGCACCGAACAGGCGGGGGGGACAGATACGCAGTATTTT. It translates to CASSTEQAGGTDTQYF.

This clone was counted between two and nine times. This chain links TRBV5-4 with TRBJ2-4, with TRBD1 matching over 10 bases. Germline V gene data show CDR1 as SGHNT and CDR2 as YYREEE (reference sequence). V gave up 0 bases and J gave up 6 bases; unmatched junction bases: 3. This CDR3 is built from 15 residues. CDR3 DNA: TGTGCCAGCAGCTTGGGCCGGGACAGGGGAAACATTCAGTACTTC. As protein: CASSLGRDRGNIQYF.

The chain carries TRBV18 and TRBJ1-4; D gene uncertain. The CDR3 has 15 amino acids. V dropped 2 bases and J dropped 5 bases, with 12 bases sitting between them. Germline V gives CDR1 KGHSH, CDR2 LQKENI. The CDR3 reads CASSPGGGRNEKLFF. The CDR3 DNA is TGTGCCAGCTCACCAGGTGGAGGGAGAAATGAAAAACTGTTTTTT.

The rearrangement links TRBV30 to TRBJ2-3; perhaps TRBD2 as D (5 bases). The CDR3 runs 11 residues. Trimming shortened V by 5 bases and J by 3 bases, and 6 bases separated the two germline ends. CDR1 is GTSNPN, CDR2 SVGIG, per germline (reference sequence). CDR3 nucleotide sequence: TGTGCCTGGGGACTTACAGATACGCAGTATTTT. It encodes CAWGLTDTQYF.

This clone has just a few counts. The CDR3 loop is CASSLQGKRTDTQYF. CDR3 sequence (DNA): TGTGCCAGCAGTCTACAGGGGAAGCGCACAGATACGCAGTATTTT. The J gene is TRBJ2-3, the V gene TRBV7-9; 7 nucleotides agree with TRBD1. Germline CDR1 reads SEHNR; CDR2 reads FQNEAQ (reference sequence). V dropped 6 bases and J dropped 1; count of bases not matched to a gene: 7. The CDR3 loop spans 15 amino acids.

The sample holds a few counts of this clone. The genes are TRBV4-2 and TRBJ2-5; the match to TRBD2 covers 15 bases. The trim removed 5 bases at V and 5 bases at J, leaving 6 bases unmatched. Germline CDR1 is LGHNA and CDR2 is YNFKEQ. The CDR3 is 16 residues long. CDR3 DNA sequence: TGTGCCAGCAGCTCTGGACTAGCGGGAGGGTTGGAGACCCAGTACTTC. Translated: CASSSGLAGGLETQYF.

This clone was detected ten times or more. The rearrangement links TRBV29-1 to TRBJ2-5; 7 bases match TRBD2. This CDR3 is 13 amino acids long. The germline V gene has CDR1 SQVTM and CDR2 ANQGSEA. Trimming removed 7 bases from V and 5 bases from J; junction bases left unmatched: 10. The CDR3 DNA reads TGCAGCGCCGGAGGGAGGGCCCTGGAGACCCAGTACTTC. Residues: CSAGGRALETQYF.

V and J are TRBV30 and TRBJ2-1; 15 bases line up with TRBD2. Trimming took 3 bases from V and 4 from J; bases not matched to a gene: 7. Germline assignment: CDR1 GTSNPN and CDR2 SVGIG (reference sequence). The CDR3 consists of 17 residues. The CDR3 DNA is TGTGCCTGGAGACCTGGACTAGCGGGAGGGATATACAATGAGCAGTTCTTC. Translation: CAWRPGLAGGIYNEQFF.

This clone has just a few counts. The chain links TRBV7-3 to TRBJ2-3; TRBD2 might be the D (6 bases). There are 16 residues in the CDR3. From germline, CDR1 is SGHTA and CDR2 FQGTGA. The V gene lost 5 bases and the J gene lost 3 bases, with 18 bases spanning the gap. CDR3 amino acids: CASSRRGEAGTDTQYF. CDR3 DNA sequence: TGTGCCAGCAGCCGGAGGGGCGAGGCAGGGACAGATACGCAGTATTTT.

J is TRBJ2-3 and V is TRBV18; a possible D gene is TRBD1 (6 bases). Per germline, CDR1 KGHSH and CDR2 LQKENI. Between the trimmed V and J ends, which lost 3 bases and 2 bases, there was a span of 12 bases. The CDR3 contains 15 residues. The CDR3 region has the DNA TGTGCCAGCTCACCCGCCCGACAGGTCACAGATACGCAGTATTTT. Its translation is CASSPARQVTDTQYF.

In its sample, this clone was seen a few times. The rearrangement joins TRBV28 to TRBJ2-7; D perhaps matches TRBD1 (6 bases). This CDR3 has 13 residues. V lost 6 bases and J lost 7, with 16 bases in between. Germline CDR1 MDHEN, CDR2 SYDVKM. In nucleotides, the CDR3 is TGTGCCAGCAGGTACAGGGTTTCAGGGGAGCAGTACTTC. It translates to CASRYRVSGEQYF.

CDR3 in amino acids: CASSGQGRTDTQYF. The CDR3 DNA sequence: TGTGCCAGTAGCGGACAGGGGAGGACAGATACGCAGTATTTT. The chain recombines TRBV19 with TRBJ2-3, with TRBD1 identical over 9 bases. The CDR3 has 14 amino acids. Germline CDR1 and CDR2: LNHDA and SQIVND (reference sequence). V lost 6 bases and J lost 3; bases outside the gene matches: 4.

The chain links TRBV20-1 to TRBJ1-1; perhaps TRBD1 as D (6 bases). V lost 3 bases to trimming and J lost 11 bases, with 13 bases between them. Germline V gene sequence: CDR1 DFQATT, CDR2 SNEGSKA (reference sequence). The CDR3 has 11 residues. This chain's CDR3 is CSASSGGRAFF. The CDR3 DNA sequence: TGCAGTGCTAGTTCGGGGGGGCGGGCTTTCTTT.

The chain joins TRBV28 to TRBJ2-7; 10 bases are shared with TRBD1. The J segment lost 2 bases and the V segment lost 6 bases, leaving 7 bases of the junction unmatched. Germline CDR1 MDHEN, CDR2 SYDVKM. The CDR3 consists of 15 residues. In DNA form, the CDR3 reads TGTGCCAGCAGGCAACCCGGGACAGGGGCCTACGAGCAGTACTTC. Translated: CASRQPGTGAYEQYF.

The CDR3 sequence is CASSQAPGTASREQYF. The DNA for the CDR3 is TGCGCCAGCAGCCAAGCCCCTGGGACAGCCTCGAGAGAGCAGTACTTC. The chain is built from TRBV4-3 and TRBJ2-7, with 7 bases aligning to TRBD1. With V trimmed by 1 base and J by 7 bases, 13 bases remained unmatched. CDR1 is LGHNA and CDR2 is YSLEER in the germline V gene. This CDR3 is built from 16 residues.

For the CDR3, the DNA is TGTGCCAGCAGCGAGTCGACTAGCTTTTACAATGAGCAGTTCTTC. Protein: CASSESTSFYNEQFF. This chain links TRBV9 with TRBJ2-1; 7 positions match TRBD2. The CDR3 has 15 amino acids. Germline CDR1 is SGDLS and CDR2 is YYNGEE. The V segment lost 3 bases and the J segment 4 bases; nucleotides outside the gene matches: 7.

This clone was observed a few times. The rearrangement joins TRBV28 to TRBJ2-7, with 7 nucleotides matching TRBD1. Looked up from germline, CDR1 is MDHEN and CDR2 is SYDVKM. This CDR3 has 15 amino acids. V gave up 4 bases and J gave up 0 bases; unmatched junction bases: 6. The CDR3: CASSSSGQSSYEQYF. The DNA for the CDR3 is TGTGCCAGCAGTTCGTCGGGACAGAGCTCCTACGAGCAGTACTTC.

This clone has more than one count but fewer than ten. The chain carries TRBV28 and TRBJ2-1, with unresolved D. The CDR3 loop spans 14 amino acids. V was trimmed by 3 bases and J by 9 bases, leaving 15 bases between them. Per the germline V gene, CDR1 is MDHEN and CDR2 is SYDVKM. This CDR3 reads CASSLKTPPSEQFF. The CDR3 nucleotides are TGTGCCAGCAGTTTGAAAACCCCGCCCAGTGAGCAGTTCTTC.

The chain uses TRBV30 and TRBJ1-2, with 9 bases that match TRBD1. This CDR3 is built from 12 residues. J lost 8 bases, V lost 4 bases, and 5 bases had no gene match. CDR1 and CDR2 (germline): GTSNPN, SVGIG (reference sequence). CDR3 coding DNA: TGTGCCTGGAACACAGGGGGCGCGGGCTACACCTTC. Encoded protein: CAWNTGGAGYTF.

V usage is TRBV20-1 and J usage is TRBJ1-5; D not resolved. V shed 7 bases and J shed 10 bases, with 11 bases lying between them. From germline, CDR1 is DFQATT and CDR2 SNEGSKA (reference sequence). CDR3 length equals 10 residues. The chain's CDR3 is CSVKGVPQHF. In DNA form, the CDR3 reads TGCAGTGTTAAGGGAGTACCCCAGCATTTT.

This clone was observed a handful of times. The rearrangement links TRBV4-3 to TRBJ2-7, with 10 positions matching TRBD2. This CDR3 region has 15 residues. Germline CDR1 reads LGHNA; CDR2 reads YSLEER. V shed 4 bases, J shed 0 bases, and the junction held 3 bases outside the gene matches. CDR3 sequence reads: CASSPASGSSYEQYF. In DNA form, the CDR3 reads TGCGCCAGCAGCCCCGCTAGCGGGAGCTCCTACGAGCAGTACTTC.

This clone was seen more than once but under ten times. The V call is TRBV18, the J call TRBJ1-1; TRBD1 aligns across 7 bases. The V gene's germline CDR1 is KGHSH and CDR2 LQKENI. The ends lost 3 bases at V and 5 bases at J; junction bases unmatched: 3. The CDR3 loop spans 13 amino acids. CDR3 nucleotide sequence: TGTGCCAGCTCACCCATGGACAGGACTGAAGCTTTCTTT. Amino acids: CASSPMDRTEAFF.

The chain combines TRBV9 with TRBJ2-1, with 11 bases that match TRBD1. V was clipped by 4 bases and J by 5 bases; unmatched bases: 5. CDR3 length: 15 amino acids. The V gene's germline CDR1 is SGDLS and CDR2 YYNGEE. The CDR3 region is CASSTRTGGHNEQFF. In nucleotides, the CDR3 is TGTGCCAGCAGCACCAGGACAGGGGGCCACAATGAGCAGTTCTTC.